This T cell receptor beta chain was observed in a study of blood T cell repertoires in COVID-19. The CDR3 consists of 15 residues. V was pared by 5 bases and J by 2 bases, with 8 bases of the junction left unmatched. Per germline, CDR1 LNHDA and CDR2 SQIVND (reference sequence). Method: immunoSEQ multiplex PCR; TCRdb's copy keeps in-frame clones and lacks some. In the table there are fewer than 500,000 clones, 81% of which are singletons. Sequencing was done on a sample of peripheral blood. The rearrangement joins TRBV19 to TRBJ2-7; 8 bases align to TRBD1. This clonotype was sampled from a human donor with acute or convalescent COVID-19. The donor label of this sample is uncertain. CDR3 in amino acids: CASSRGTGGTYEQYF. The CDR3 nucleotides read TGTGCCAGTAGTCGAGGGACAGGCGGAACCTACGAGCAGTACTTC.